These 12 T cell receptor beta chains originate from one sample sequenced in a study of blood T cell repertoires in COVID-19. Clones were read by immunoSEQ multiplex PCR, and TCRdb kept only the in-frame ones, dropping some. In the table there are 65,000 to 85,000 clones, 60% to 75% of which are singletons. The source material was peripheral blood. Receptor source: a man in his forties or fifties with active or convalescent COVID-19.

This clone has more than one count but fewer than ten. The chain uses TRBV3-1 (or the pseudogene TRBV3-2) and TRBJ1-2; TRBD1 matches at 11 bases. After removal of 6 bases from V and 8 bases from J, the junction contained 5 bases not matched to a gene. Germline CDR1 reads LGHDT; CDR2 reads YNNKEL (reference sequence). This CDR3 spans 13 amino acids. The CDR3 is CASSPGQGVGYTF. The CDR3, as DNA: TGTGCCAGCAGTCCGGGACAGGGGGTAGGCTACACCTTC.

This clone was counted a single time. This sequence joins TRBV19 and TRBJ1-1, with 9 bases aligning to TRBD1. This CDR3 has 12 residues. The germline gives CDR1 LNHDA, CDR2 SQIVND (reference sequence). Germline trimming cut 11 bases from V and 7 bases from J; bases unmatched to any gene: 8. The CDR3 sequence is CASKGQGGEAFF. Here the CDR3 DNA reads TGTGCCTCTAAGGGACAGGGCGGTGAAGCTTTCTTT.

The chain uses TRBV19 and TRBJ1-1; D perhaps matches TRBD1 (5 bases). With 1 base removed from V and 5 bases from J, the gap between germline ends came to 8 bases. The length of the CDR3 is 13 residues. The germline V gene encodes CDR1 LNHDA and CDR2 SQIVND (reference sequence). The CDR3 DNA is TGTGCCAGTAGTATAGCGGGGGAAACTGAAGCTTTCTTT. It encodes CASSIAGETEAFF.

J is TRBJ1-3 and V is TRBV10-3, with 7 bases aligning to TRBD1. The J segment lost 0 bases and the V segment lost 6 bases, leaving 8 bases of the junction unmatched. CDR1 is ENHRY, CDR2 SYGVKD, per germline. This CDR3 is 16 amino acids long. CDR3 region: CAISRGTSGSGNTIYF. For the CDR3, the DNA is TGTGCCATCAGCAGGGGGACCTCCGGCTCTGGAAACACCATATATTTT.

The chain is built from TRBV11-3 and TRBJ2-2, with 7 bases that match TRBD2. Germline trimming cut 4 bases from V and 6 bases from J; bases unmatched to any gene: 2. This CDR3 contains 13 residues. Germline V lookup: CDR1 SGHNT, CDR2 YENEEA. CDR3 sequence: CASSSRGAGELFF. The CDR3 bases are TGTGCCAGCAGCTCCCGGGGGGCCGGGGAGCTGTTTTTT.

The chain combines TRBV7-2 with TRBJ2-1; 10 bases fit TRBD2. Germline V gives CDR1 SGHTA, CDR2 FQGNSA. The CDR3 spans 14 residues. V shed 3 bases and J 6 bases; nucleotides not matched to a gene: 2. CDR3 loop: CASSLGLAPNEQFF. CDR3 sequence (DNA): TGTGCCAGCAGCTTGGGACTAGCGCCCAATGAGCAGTTCTTC.

The CDR3 DNA sequence: TGTGCCAGCAGCCTGACAGATCAAGAGACCCAGTACTTC. Its protein is CASSLTDQETQYF. This chain joins TRBV5-6 and TRBJ2-5, with D tentatively TRBD1 (5 bases). Per germline, CDR1 SGHDT and CDR2 YYEEEE. CDR3 size: 13 residues. V lost 4 bases and J 2 bases, leaving 9 bases between the germline ends.

This clone showed up just once. At the DNA level, this CDR3 is encoded by other sequences in the same sample as well. V is TRBV6-5 and J is TRBJ2-2; D is perhaps TRBD2 (5 bases). Germline assignment: CDR1 MNHEY and CDR2 SVGAGI. The CDR3 has 16 residues. V lost 0 bases to trimming and J lost 5 bases, with 13 bases between them. The CDR3 DNA is TGTGCCAGCAGTTACTCGAGTCGGGGTCCGACCGGGGAGCTGTTTTTT. Its translation: CASSYSSRGPTGELFF.

The gene calls are TRBV9 and TRBJ2-3; perhaps TRBD2 as D (7 bases). The CDR3 has 18 residues. Trimming took 3 bases from V and 2 from J, leaving 22 bases between them. Germline CDR1 reads SGDLS; CDR2 reads YYNGEE. The DNA for the CDR3 is TGTGCCAGCAGCGCACCTGCTCGGGGGGCGGTTCTCACAGATACGCAGTATTTT. This codes for CASSAPARGAVLTDTQYF.

This chain links TRBV7-3 with TRBJ2-7; D call uncertain. This CDR3 has 13 residues. Germline V gene data show CDR1 as SGHTA and CDR2 as FQGTGA. V lost 3 bases and J 7 bases, leaving 13 bases between the germline ends. Written as DNA, the CDR3 is TGTGCCAGCAGCTTTCTCCCGGAGTGGGAGCAGTACTTC. This codes for CASSFLPEWEQYF.

The J gene is TRBJ1-2, the V gene TRBV6-5, with no clear D. The ends were cut back, 0 bases at V and 7 bases at J, with 15 bases in the middle. This CDR3 spans 15 amino acids. Germline lookup yields CDR1 MNHEY and CDR2 SVGAGI. CDR3 nucleotide sequence: TGTGCCAGCAGTTACTCGACTGTAACACTTGGTGGCTACACCTTC. This encodes CASSYSTVTLGGYTF.

The chain employs TRBV29-1 and TRBJ2-7; TRBD1 agrees at 7 bases. The CDR3 has 13 amino acids. Germline CDR1 is SQVTM and CDR2 is ANQGSEA. V shed 6 bases and J 1 base; nucleotides not matched to a gene: 6. CDR3 in DNA: TGCAGCGTCGGAACAGGGGAGTCCTACGAGCAGTACTTC. The encoded protein is CSVGTGESYEQYF.